The source of this TCR beta chain is a study of T-cell reconstitution after alpha-beta-depleted transplantation in children. The sample holds many counts of this clonotype. Unique molecular identifiers were incorporated during preparation of the TCRbeta library. TCRdb passed the PCR reads through MiXCR, listing each CDR3 protein once. The repertoire holds some 240,000 distinct CDR3 sequences, with about 9.6% as singletons. Germline lookup yields CDR1 SGHDT and CDR2 YYEEEE. The V and J ends lost 0 bases and 3 bases respectively, with 7 bases between them. This CDR3 is 14 amino acids long. The chain combines TRBV5-6 with TRBJ2-4, with D unclear. The receptor was isolated from a human donor who donated a stem cell graft to a child with SCID. The starting material was PBMCs from the stem cell graft donor, obtained from the stem cell graft. CDR3 DNA sequence: TGTGCCAGCAGCTTGGGGGTGGGCAAAAACATTCAGTACTTC. Translating gives CASSLGVGKNIQYF.